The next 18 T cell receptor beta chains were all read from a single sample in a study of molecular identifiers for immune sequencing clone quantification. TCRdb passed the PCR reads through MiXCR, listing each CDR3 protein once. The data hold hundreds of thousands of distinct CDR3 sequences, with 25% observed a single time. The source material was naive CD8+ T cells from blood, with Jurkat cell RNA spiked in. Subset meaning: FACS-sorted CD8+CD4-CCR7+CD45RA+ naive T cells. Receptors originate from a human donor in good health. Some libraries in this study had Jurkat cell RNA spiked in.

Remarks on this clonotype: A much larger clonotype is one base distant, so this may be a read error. In nucleotides, the CDR3 is TGTGCCAGCAGGTACGGGGGGTGGAATCAGCCCCAGCATTTT. Protein: CASRYGGWNQPQHF. V is TRBV6-6 and J is TRBJ1-5; D may be TRBD1 (5 bases). Looked up from germline, CDR1 is MNHNY and CDR2 is SVGAGI (reference sequence). The V gene lost 6 bases and the J gene lost 4 bases, with 13 bases spanning the gap. The CDR3 is 14 residues long.

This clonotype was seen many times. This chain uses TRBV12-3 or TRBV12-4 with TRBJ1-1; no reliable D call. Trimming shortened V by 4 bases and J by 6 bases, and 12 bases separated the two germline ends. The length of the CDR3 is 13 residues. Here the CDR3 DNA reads TGTGCCAGCAGTTATAACCGAATAGCTGAAGCTTTCTTT. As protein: CASSYNRIAEAFF.

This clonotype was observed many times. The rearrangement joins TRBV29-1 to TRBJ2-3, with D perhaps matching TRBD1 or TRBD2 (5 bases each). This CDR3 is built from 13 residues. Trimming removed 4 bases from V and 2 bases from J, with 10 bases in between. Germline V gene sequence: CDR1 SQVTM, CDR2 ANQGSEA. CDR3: CSVVLGVTDTQYF. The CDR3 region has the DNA TGCAGCGTTGTCTTGGGGGTCACAGATACGCAGTATTTT.

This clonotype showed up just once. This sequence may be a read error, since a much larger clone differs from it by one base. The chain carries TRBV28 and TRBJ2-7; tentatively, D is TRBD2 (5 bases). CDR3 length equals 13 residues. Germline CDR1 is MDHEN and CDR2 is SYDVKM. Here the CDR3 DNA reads TGTACAGCGGCGGAGGTGGGCCCCTACGAGCAGTACTTC. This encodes CTAAEVGPYEQYF.

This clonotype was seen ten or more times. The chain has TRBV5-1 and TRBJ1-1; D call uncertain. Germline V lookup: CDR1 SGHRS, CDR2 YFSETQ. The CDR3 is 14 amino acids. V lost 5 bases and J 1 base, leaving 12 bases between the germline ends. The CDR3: CASSSQEWNTEAFF. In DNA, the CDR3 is TGCGCCAGCAGTTCGCAGGAATGGAACACTGAAGCTTTCTTT.

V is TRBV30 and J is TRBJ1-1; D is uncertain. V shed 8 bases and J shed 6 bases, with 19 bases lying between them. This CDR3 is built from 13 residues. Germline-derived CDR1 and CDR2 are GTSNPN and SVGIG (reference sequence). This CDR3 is CALHLLGPPEAFF. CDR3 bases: TGTGCCCTGCACCTCCTGGGTCCCCCTGAAGCTTTCTTT.

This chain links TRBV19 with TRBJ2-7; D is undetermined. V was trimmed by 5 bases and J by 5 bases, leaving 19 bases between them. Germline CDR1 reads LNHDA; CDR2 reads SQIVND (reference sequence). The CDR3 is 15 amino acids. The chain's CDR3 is CASSSGPATTHEQYF. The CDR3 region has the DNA TGTGCCAGTAGTTCAGGACCCGCGACGACCCACGAGCAGTACTTC.

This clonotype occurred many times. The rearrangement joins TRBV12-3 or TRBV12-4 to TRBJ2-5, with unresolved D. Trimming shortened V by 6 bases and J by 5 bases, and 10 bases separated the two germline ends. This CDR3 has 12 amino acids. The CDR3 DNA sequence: TGTGCCAGCAGCTCTCTTTCCGAGACCCAGTACTTC. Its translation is CASSSLSETQYF.

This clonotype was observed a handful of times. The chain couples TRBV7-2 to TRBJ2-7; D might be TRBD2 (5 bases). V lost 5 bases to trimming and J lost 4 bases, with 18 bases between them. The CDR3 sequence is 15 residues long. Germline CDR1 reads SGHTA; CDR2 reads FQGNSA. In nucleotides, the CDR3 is TGTGCCAGCAGCACCGGACTTGGACTTGAATACGAGCAGTACTTC. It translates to CASSTGLGLEYEQYF.

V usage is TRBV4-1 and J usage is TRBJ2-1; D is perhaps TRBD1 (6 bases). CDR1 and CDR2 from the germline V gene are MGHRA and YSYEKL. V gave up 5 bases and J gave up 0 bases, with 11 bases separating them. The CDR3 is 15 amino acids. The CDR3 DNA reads TGCGCCAGCAGCTTCGACAGGAGCTCCTACAATGAGCAGTTCTTC. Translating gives CASSFDRSSYNEQFF.

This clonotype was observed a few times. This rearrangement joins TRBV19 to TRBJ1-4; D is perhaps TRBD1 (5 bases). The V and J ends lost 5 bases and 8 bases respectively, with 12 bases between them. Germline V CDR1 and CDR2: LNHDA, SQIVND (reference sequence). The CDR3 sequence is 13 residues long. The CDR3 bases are TGTGCCAGTAGTTCTCGGGACGGGGAAAAACTGTTTTTT. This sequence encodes CASSSRDGEKLFF.

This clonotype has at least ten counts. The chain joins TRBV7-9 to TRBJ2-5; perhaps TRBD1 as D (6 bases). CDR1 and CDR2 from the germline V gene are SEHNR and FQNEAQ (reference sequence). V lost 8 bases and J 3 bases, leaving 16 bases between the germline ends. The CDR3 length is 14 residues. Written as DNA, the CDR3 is TGTGCCAGCCGCCCCGGGACACCTAAAGAGACCCAGTACTTC. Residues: CASRPGTPKETQYF.

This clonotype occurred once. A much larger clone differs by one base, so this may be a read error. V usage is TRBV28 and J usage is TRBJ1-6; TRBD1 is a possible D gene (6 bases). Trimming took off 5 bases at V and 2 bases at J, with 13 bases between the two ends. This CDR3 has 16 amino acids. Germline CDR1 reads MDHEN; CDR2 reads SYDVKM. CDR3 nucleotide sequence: TGTGCCAGCAGTCCCTACAGGGAACCCTATAATTCACCCCTCCACTTT. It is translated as CASSPYREPYNSPLHF.

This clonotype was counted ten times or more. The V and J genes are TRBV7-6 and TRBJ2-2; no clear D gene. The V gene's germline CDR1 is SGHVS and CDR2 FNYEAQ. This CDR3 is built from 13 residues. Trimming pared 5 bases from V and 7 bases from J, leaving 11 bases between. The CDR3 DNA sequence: TGTGCCAGCAGCCCCAATGCGGTCGGGGAGCTGTTTTTT. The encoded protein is CASSPNAVGELFF. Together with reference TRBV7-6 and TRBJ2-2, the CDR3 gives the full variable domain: GAGVSQSPRYKVTKRGQDVALRCDPISGHVSLYWYRQALGQGPEFLTYFNYEAQQDKSGLPNDRFSAERPEGSISTLTIQRTEQRDSAMYRCASSPNAVGELFFGEGSRLTVL.

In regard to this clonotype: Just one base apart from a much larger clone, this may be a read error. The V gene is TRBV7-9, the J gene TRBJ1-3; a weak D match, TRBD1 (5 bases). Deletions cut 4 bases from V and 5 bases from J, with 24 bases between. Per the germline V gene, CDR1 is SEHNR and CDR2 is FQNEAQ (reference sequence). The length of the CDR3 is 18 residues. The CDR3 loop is CASSSSGNRGYSRNTIYF. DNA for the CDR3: TGTGCCAGCAGCTCAAGCGGTAACCGGGGCTACTCAAGAAACACCATATATTTT. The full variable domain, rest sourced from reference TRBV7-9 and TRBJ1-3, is DTGVSQNPRHKITKRGQNVTFRCDPISEHNRLYWYRQTLGQGPEFLTYFQNEAQLEKSRLLSDRFSAERPKGSFSTLEIQRTEQGDSAMYLCASSSSGNRGYSRNTIYFGEGSWLTVV.

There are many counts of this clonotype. The CDR3 bases are TGTGCCAGCAGTTTGGGTCATCAGATATCGTCCGAAGCTTTCTTT. It yields the protein CASSLGHQISSEAFF. The chain joins TRBV12-3 or TRBV12-4 to TRBJ1-1; no definite D call. Between the trimmed V and J ends, which lost 3 bases and 8 bases, there was a span of 19 bases. The length of the CDR3 is 15 residues.

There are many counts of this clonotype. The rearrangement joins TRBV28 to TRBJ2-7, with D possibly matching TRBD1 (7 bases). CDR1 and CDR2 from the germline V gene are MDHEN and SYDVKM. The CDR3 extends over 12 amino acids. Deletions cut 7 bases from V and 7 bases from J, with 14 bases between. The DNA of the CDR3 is TGTGCCAGCAATGACAGGGCGGGAGAGCAGTACTTC. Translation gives CASNDRAGEQYF.

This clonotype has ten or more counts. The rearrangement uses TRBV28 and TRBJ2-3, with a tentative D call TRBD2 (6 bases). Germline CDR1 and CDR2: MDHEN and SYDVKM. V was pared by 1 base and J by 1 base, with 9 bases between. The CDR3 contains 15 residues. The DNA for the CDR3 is TGTGCCAGCAGTTTATCGCGGGGCCGCACAGATACGCAGTATTTT. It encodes CASSLSRGRTDTQYF.